This entry features one T cell receptor (beta chain) sequence. Sequencing used immunoSEQ multiplex PCR; TCRdb keeps in-frame clones, though not all of them. The repertoire includes about 220,000 clones, about four fifths of them detected once, and under 3.5% sits in the top ten. The CDR3 has 17 amino acids. The data are from a study of blood T cell repertoires in COVID-19. The source of this sequence is a woman aged 55 to 70 who had recovered from COVID-19. The sample comprised PBMCs or T cells enriched from blood (not recorded which). This chain connects TRBV21-1 to TRBJ2-6; the table names TRBD1, a call not compared with the DNA. TRBV21-1 is described as a pseudogene. The CDR3 bases are TGTGCCAGCAGCAAGCCGGACAGGGGCTCTGGGGCCAACGTCCTGACTTTC. It yields the protein CASSKPDRGSGANVLTF.